This T cell receptor (beta chain) was observed in a study of Ad26.COV2.S vaccination and SARS-CoV-2 variants. Study-level information: Enrollment placed the donor in the COV1001 Ad26.COV2.S trial arm. Findings and caveats of the study: The TCR breadth and depth analyses may have understated or missed part of the total T cell responses.

Assay used: immunoSEQ multiplex PCR; TCRdb lists only in-frame clones, some missing. Among about 680,000 clones, 89% were seen once, and the ten largest hold roughly 1.5%. Treatment of the sample: approximately 18 received Ad26.COV2.S at low or high dose, single or two shots; about 5 received placebo; per-sample allocation not given. The study sampled participants on day 63 after the first vaccine or placebo injection. This vaccine is an Ad26 vector that expresses the Wuhan-strain SARS-CoV-2 spike. The CDR3 consists of 12 residues. CDR1 is LGHDT, CDR2 YNNKEL, per germline (reference sequence). V gave up 0 bases and J gave up 3 bases, with 3 bases separating them. This clone appeared once. Antigen: not known.

The TCR originated in a person aged 18 to 65 who received the Ad26.COV2.S COVID-19 vaccine or a placebo. The specimen comprised peripheral blood, sampled in a trial of Ad26.COV2.S vaccine versus placebo. The chain couples TRBV3-1 (or the pseudogene TRBV3-2) to TRBJ2-7; D remains unclear. The CDR3 spells CASSQEIYEQYF. CDR3 in DNA: TGTGCCAGCAGCCAAGAAATCTACGAGCAGTACTTC.